The clone carrying this TCR beta chain occurred a few times. Its target is not known. MiXCR, applied by TCRdb to the 5' RACE reads, yields one record per CDR3 protein. The sample includes 450,000 or so distinct CDR3 sequences, 20% to 25% of them seen just once. These data are taken from a study of identical twins. Whole-study findings and limits: There is a chance that invariant MAIT and iNKT cells partially muddied zero-insertion analyses.

CDR3 length equals 13 residues. The germline V gene encodes CDR1 SQVTM and CDR2 ANQGSEA. V shed 3 bases and J shed 0 bases, with 8 bases lying between them. This sample was shared with a second study, whose subject was T cells expressing NK-cell markers. From that paper: The TCR beta repertoires originated in sorted CD3+CD56+NKG2C+, CD3+CD56+NKG2C- and CD3+CD56-NKG2C+ T cells.

The TCR comes from a woman between 18 and 29 years old in good health. This chain joins TRBV29-1 and TRBJ1-1; possibly TRBD1 for D (6 bases). Sequencing was done on a sample of CD4+ T cells sorted from blood. The CDR3 loop reads CSVETGVNTEAFF. The CDR3 coding sequence is TGCAGCGTTGAGACAGGAGTGAACACTGAAGCTTTCTTT.